Listed here are 11 T cell receptor beta chains from one sample, sequenced in a study of blood T cell repertoires in COVID-19. Profiling relied on immunoSEQ multiplex PCR, and the TCRdb table lists in-frame clones only, not all of them. The sample lists over 85,000 clones, about four fifths occurring once. The sequenced sample consisted of peripheral blood. The receptor set was obtained from a man in his forties with active or convalescent COVID-19.

The chain has TRBV9 and TRBJ2-1, with D maybe TRBD2 (6 bases). CDR3 length: 15 residues. Germline V gives CDR1 SGDLS, CDR2 YYNGEE. V gave up 6 bases and J gave up 2 bases, with 15 bases separating them. CDR3 in DNA: TGTGCCAGCACCCCCGACGGGGGACCCTACAATGAGCAGTTCTTC. It encodes CASTPDGGPYNEQFF. The variable domain in full, completed from reference TRBV9 and TRBJ2-1, reads DSGVTQTPKHLITATGQRVTLRCSPRSGDLSVYWYQQSLDQGLQFLIQYYNGEERAKGNILERFSAQQFPDLHSELNLSSLELGDSALYFCASTPDGGPYNEQFFGPGTRLTVL.

The chain links TRBV24-1 to TRBJ2-7, with a weak D call TRBD1 (6 bases). Trimming left V 12 bases short and J 2 bases short, with 16 bases between. From germline, CDR1 is KGHDR and CDR2 SFDVKD. The length of the CDR3 is 13 residues. The CDR3 region is CAVRAGTPYEQYF. CDR3 in DNA: TGTGCCGTGAGGGCAGGGACACCCTACGAGCAGTACTTC.

V and J are TRBV18 and TRBJ2-5; D perhaps matches TRBD2 (6 bases). Trimming took off 3 bases at V and 5 bases at J, with 13 bases between the two ends. CDR1 is KGHSH, CDR2 LQKENI, per germline. The length of the CDR3 is 14 residues. CDR3 in amino acids: CASSPPDRGETQYF. CDR3 DNA sequence: TGTGCCAGCTCACCCCCCGACCGGGGGGAGACCCAGTACTTC.

The J gene is TRBJ1-6, the V gene TRBV5-4, with 8 bases that match TRBD1. The length of the CDR3 is 15 residues. V lost 4 bases, J lost 7 bases, and 7 bases stayed unmatched. Germline CDR1 is SGHNT and CDR2 is YYREEE (reference sequence). The CDR3 protein is CASSTSGTGNSPLHF. DNA for the CDR3: TGTGCCAGCAGCACCTCCGGGACAGGAAATTCACCCCTCCACTTT.

V usage is TRBV5-5 and J usage is TRBJ2-7, with 8 bases that match TRBD1. The CDR3 sequence is 17 residues long. V lost 4 bases to trimming and J lost 7 bases; unmatched junction nucleotides: 19. Germline values: CDR1 SGHKS, CDR2 YYEKEE (reference sequence). CDR3 residues: CASSAQDRDAVLPEQYF. DNA for the CDR3: TGTGCCAGCAGCGCCCAGGACAGGGACGCGGTTCTCCCGGAGCAGTACTTC.

CDR3 in amino acids: CAWSSGLAGKTQYF. CDR3 sequence (DNA): TGTGCCTGGAGTTCAGGACTAGCGGGGAAGACCCAGTACTTC. The rearrangement uses TRBV30 and TRBJ2-5, with 12 bases identical to TRBD2. V was pared by 2 bases and J by 6 bases, with 4 bases of the junction left unmatched. Per germline, CDR1 GTSNPN and CDR2 SVGIG (reference sequence). This CDR3 is built from 14 residues.

This rearrangement joins TRBV29-1 to TRBJ1-2, with D hard to call. Trimming took 5 bases from V and 6 from J, leaving 10 bases between them. Germline V gene data show CDR1 as SQVTM and CDR2 as ANQGSEA. The CDR3 loop spans 11 amino acids. This CDR3 is CSVYYTDGYTF. DNA of the CDR3: TGCAGCGTTTACTACACCGATGGCTACACCTTC.

The chain uses TRBV6-2 or TRBV6-3 and TRBJ1-1; D ambiguous. Germline V CDR1 and CDR2: MNHEY, SVGEGT. The length of the CDR3 is 14 residues. The germline V and J ends were trimmed by 0 bases and 4 bases, with 9 bases remaining between them. For the CDR3, the DNA is TGTGCCAGCAGTTACTCGGCCCCGGGCACTGAAGCTTTCTTT. This translates into CASSYSAPGTEAFF.

The chain is built from TRBV19 and TRBJ1-1, with TRBD1 identical over 8 bases. The CDR3 is made up of 12 amino acids. The germline CDR1 and CDR2 sequences are LNHDA and SQIVND (reference sequence). Germline trimming cut 7 bases from V and 10 bases from J; bases unmatched to any gene: 8. The CDR3 coding sequence is TGTGCCAGTAACGGACAGGGTACAGGAGCTTTCTTT. Translated, it gives CASNGQGTGAFF.

The CDR3 bases are TGCGCCAGCAGTAAGGCTAGCGGGGGCCTAGACTACGAGCAGTACTTC. This codes for CASSKASGGLDYEQYF. The V gene is TRBV5-1, the J gene TRBJ2-7, with TRBD2 identical over 10 bases. Germline CDR1 SGHRS, CDR2 YFSETQ. There are 16 residues in the CDR3. V was pared by 5 bases and J by 3 bases, with 11 bases of the junction left unmatched.

This sequence joins TRBV5-1 and TRBJ2-2; TRBD2 aligns across 10 bases. Per the germline V gene, CDR1 is SGHRS and CDR2 is YFSETQ. Germline trimming cut 0 bases from V and 0 bases from J; bases unmatched to any gene: 5. This CDR3 is 18 amino acids long. The CDR3 bases are TGCGCCAGCAGCTTGGCTGGGACTAGCGTCTCGAACACCGGGGAGCTGTTTTTT. Its translation is CASSLAGTSVSNTGELFF.